The sample holds a few counts of the clone carrying this T cell receptor (beta chain). Its target is unknown. PCR employed 60 Vbeta and 13 Jbeta primers. Libraries were prepared by immunoSEQ multiplex PCR; TCRdb keeps only in-frame clonotypes and omits some of them. The repertoire consists of under 55,000 clones, with about 78% occurring once and the leading ten covering 3.4%. The data derive from a study of cytomegalovirus exposure and HLA in healthy donors. Trimming left V 4 bases short and J 2 bases short, with 5 bases between. The CDR3 has 12 residues. Germline CDR1 SGHRS, CDR2 YFSETQ. Whole-study results and caveats: Per a prior analysis, the majority of TCR beta V segments were productive roughly 90% or roughly 30% of the time.

V usage is TRBV5-1 and J usage is TRBJ2-3; D remains ambiguous. The specimen sequenced was PBMCs. The receptor comes from a woman in her 30s in good health and CMV-seronegative. The DNA of the CDR3 is TGCGCCAGCAGCCTCCTCACAGATACGCAGTATTTT. Its translation is CASSLLTDTQYF.